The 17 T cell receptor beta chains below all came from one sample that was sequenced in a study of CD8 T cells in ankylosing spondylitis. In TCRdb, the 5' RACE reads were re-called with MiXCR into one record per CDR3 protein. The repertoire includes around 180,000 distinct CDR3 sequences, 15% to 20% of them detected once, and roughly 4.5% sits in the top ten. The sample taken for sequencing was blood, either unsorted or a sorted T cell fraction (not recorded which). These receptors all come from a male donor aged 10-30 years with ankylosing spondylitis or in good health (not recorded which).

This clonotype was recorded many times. CDR3 region: CASSFPGTRNTEAFF. The CDR3 DNA is TGTGCCAGCAGTTTTCCCGGGACAAGGAACACTGAAGCTTTCTTT. The chain uses TRBV12-3 or TRBV12-4 and TRBJ1-1; a possible D gene is TRBD1 (6 bases). CDR3 size: 15 residues. With 3 bases removed from V and 1 base from J, the gap between germline ends came to 12 bases.

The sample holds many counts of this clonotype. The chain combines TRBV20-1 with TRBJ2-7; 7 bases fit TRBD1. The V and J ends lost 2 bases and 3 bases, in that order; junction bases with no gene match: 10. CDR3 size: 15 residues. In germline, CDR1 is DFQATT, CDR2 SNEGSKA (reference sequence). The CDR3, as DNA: TGCAGTGCTAGACCTAACAGGGGTGACATCTACGAGCAGTACTTC. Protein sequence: CSARPNRGDIYEQYF.

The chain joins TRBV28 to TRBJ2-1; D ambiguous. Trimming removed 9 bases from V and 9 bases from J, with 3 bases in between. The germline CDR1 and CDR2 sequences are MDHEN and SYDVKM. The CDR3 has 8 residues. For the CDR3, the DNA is TGTGCCAGTGGTGAGCAGTTCTTC. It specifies CASGEQFF.

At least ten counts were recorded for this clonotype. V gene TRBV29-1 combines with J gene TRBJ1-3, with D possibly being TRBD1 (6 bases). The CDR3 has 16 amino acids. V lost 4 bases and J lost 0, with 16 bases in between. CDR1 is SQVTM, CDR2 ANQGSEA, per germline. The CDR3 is CSVGDFTGSSGNTIYF. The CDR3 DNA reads TGCAGCGTTGGCGATTTTACAGGGTCCTCTGGAAACACCATATATTTT. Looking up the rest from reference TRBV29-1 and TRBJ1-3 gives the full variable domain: SAVISQKPSRDICQRGTSLTIQCQVDSQVTMMFWYRQQPGQSLTLIATANQGSEATYESGFVIDKFPISRPNLTFSTLTVSNMSPEDSSIYLCSVGDFTGSSGNTIYFGEGSWLTVV.

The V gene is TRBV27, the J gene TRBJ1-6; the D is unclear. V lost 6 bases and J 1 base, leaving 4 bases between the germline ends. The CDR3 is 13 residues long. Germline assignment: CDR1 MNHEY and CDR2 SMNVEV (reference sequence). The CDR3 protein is CASRVSYNSPLHF. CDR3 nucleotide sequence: TGTGCCAGCAGGGTGTCCTATAATTCACCCCTCCACTTT.

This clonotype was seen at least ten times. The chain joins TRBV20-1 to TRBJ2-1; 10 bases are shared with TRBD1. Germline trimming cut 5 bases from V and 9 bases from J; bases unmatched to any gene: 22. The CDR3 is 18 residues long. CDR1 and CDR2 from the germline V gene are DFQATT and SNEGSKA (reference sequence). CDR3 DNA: TGCAGTGCTCCCACGCTTGTCGGGACAGGGGTTCGAGGAGGTGAGCAGTTCTTC. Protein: CSAPTLVGTGVRGGEQFF.

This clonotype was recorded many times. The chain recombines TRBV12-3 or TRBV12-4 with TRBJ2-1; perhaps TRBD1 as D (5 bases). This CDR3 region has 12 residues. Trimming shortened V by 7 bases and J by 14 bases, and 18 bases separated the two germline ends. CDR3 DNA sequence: TGTGCCAGCAATAACGGTCGAGTAGGGGAGTTCTTC. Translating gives CASNNGRVGEFF.

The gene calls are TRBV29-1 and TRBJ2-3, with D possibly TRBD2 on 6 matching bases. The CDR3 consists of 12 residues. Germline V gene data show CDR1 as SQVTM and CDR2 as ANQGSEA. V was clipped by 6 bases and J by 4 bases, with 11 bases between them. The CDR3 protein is CSVGGISDTQYF. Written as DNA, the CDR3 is TGCAGCGTGGGGGGTATTTCAGATACGCAGTATTTT.

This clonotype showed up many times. Written as DNA, the CDR3 is TGTGCCAGCAGCCGGACCAACATTCAGTACTTC. Protein product: CASSRTNIQYF. This rearrangement joins TRBV11-3 to TRBJ2-4; D not resolved. The CDR3 is 11 residues long. The germline V and J ends were trimmed by 5 bases and 7 bases, with 6 bases remaining between them. Germline values: CDR1 SGHNT, CDR2 YENEEA.

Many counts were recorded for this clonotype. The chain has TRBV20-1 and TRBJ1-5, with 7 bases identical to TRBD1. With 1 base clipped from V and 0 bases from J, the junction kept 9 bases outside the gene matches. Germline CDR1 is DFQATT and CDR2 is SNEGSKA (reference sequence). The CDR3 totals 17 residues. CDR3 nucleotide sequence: TGCAGTGCTAGAGGGGACAGTACCACCGATAGCAATCAGCCCCAGCATTTT. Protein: CSARGDSTTDSNQPQHF.

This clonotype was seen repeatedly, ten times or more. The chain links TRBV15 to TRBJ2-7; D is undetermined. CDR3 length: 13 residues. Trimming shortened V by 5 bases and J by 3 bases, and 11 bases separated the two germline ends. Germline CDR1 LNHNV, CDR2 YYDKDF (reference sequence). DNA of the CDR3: TGTGCCACCAGCTCCAGAACGGGCTACGAGCAGTACTTC. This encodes CATSSRTGYEQYF.

The DNA of the CDR3 is TGCAGTGCTAGGGACATCATTAACTATGGCTACACCTTC. It yields the protein CSARDIINYGYTF. The chain employs TRBV20-1 and TRBJ1-2; tentatively, D is TRBD1 (5 bases). This CDR3 comprises 13 residues. Trimming took off 3 bases at V and 1 base at J, with 9 bases between the two ends. From germline, CDR1 is DFQATT and CDR2 SNEGSKA (reference sequence).

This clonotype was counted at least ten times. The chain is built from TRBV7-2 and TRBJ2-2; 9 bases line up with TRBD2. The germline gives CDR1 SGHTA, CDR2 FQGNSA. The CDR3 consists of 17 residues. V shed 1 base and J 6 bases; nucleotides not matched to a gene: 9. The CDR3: CASSLGRSSGIAGELFF. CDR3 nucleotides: TGTGCCAGCAGCTTAGGCCGGTCTAGCGGGATTGCCGGGGAGCTGTTTTTT.

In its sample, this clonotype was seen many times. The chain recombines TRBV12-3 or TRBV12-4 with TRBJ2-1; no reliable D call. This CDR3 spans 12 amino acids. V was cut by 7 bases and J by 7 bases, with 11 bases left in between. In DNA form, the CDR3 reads TGTGCCAGCACCTCTCAGGTGAATGAGCAGTTCTTC. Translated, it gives CASTSQVNEQFF.

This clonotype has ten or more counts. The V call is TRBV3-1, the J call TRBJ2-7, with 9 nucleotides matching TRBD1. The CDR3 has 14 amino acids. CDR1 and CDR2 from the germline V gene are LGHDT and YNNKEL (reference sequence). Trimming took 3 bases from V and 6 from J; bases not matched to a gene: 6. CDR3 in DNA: TGTGCCAGCAGCCATACGGGACAGGGATTCGAGCAGTACTTC. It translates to CASSHTGQGFEQYF.

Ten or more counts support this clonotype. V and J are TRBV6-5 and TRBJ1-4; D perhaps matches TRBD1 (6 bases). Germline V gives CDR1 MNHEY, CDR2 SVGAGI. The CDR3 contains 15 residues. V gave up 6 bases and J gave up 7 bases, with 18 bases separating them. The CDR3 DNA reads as TGTGCCAGCAGAGGTGACAGCCGGGACACTGAAAAACTGTTTTTT. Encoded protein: CASRGDSRDTEKLFF.

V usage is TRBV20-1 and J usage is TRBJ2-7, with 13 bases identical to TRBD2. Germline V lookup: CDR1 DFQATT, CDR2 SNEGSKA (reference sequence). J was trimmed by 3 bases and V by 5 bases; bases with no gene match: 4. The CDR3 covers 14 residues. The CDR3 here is CSASRTSGGYEQYV. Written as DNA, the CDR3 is TGCAGTGCTTCGCGGACTAGCGGGGGCTACGAGCAGTACGTC.